The 7 T cell receptor beta chains below all came from one sample that was sequenced in a study of blood T cell repertoires in COVID-19. This table comes from immunoSEQ multiplex PCR, and its TCRdb copy is limited to in-frame clones, with some not included. Of approximately 300,000 clones in the sample, more than 75% were seen once. The sequencing sample was made of peripheral blood. These receptors originate from a woman aged 45-65 years with active or convalescent COVID-19.

This clone has only one observation. The identical CDR3 is also encoded by other nucleotide sequences in the sample. This sequence joins TRBV4-3 and TRBJ1-5; a weak D match, TRBD1 (5 bases). The CDR3 extends over 14 amino acids. CDR1 is LGHNA, CDR2 YSLEER, per germline. The V end was cut by 0 bases, the J end by 6 bases, with 9 bases between. Here the CDR3 DNA reads TGCGCCAGCAGCCAAGATAGGGGATCTCAGCCCCAGCATTTT. It encodes CASSQDRGSQPQHF.

The gene calls are TRBV19 and TRBJ2-7; TRBD1 aligns across 9 bases. V gave up 11 bases and J gave up 5 bases; unmatched junction bases: 10. Germline V gives CDR1 LNHDA, CDR2 SQIVND (reference sequence). The CDR3 totals 13 residues. The CDR3 region has the DNA TGTGCCTCCTCGGGACAGGGCCCCCACGAGCAGTACTTC. The encoded protein is CASSGQGPHEQYF.

J is TRBJ2-3 and V is TRBV6-2 or TRBV6-3, with TRBD2 matching 12 bases. CDR3 length: 17 residues. CDR1 MNHEY and CDR2 SVGEGT come from the germline V gene. Losses at the gene ends were 2 bases for V and 5 bases for J; bases not matched to a gene: 8. CDR3 protein: CASSYPPLAGGRDTQYF. The CDR3 coding sequence is TGTGCCAGCAGTTACCCCCCACTAGCGGGGGGCCGAGATACGCAGTATTTT.

V usage is TRBV7-2 and J usage is TRBJ2-7; 12 bases map to TRBD2. The CDR3 runs to 14 residues. CDR1 and CDR2 from the germline V gene are SGHTA and FQGNSA. The V gene end was trimmed by 1 base and the J gene end by 12 bases; junction bases not matched to a gene: 7. DNA of the CDR3: TGTGCCAGCAGCTTAGTTCGGACTAGCGGGAAAACGTACTTC. Translation gives CASSLVRTSGKTYF. Full variable domain (remainder filled in from reference TRBV7-2 and TRBJ2-7): GAGVSQSPSNKVTEKGKDVELRCDPISGHTALYWYRQSLGQGLEFLIYFQGNSAPDKSGLPSDRFSAERTGGSVSTLTIQRTQQEDSAVYLCASSLVRTSGKTYFGPGTRLTVT.

The chain combines TRBV7-9 with TRBJ2-3; TRBD1 aligns across 9 bases. Losses at the gene ends were 1 base for V and 5 bases for J; bases not matched to a gene: 4. The CDR3 totals 15 residues. Germline CDR1 is SEHNR and CDR2 is FQNEAQ (reference sequence). The CDR3 DNA sequence: TGTGCCAGCAGCTTAGGGGACAGGGAGAAAGATACGCAGTATTTT. As protein: CASSLGDREKDTQYF. The complete variable domain, with remaining parts taken from reference TRBV7-9 and TRBJ2-3, reads DTGVSQNPRHKITKRGQNVTFRCDPISEHNRLYWYRQTLGQGPEFLTYFQNEAQLEKSRLLSDRFSAERPKGSFSTLEIQRTEQGDSAMYLCASSLGDREKDTQYFGPGTRLTVL.

This chain joins TRBV19 and TRBJ2-7; the match to TRBD1 covers 8 bases. This CDR3 has 14 amino acids. Germline CDR1 is LNHDA and CDR2 is SQIVND (reference sequence). V lost 6 bases to trimming and J lost 3 bases; unmatched junction nucleotides: 7. The CDR3 bases are TGTGCCAGTAGGGGAGGACAGGGAAACTACGAGCAGTACTTC. It translates to CASRGGQGNYEQYF.

The rearrangement joins TRBV7-3 to TRBJ2-2; 9 bases are a match to TRBD2. The J segment lost 1 base and the V segment lost 2 bases, leaving 5 bases of the junction unmatched. Germline V CDR1 and CDR2: SGHTA, FQGTGA. This CDR3 has 17 amino acids. CDR3 sequence reads: CASSLGAGGLNTGELFF. For the CDR3, the DNA is TGTGCCAGCAGCTTAGGGGCGGGAGGGCTGAACACCGGGGAGCTGTTTTTT.